Below are 10 T cell receptor beta chains sequenced from a single sample in a study of blood T cell repertoires in COVID-19. Measured with immunoSEQ multiplex PCR; TCRdb has only the in-frame clones, and not every one. The sample records around 120,000 clones, over 65% being singletons. The specimen was peripheral blood. Every receptor here comes from a human donor with acute or convalescent COVID-19. The donor label of this sample is uncertain.

The rearrangement uses TRBV4-1 and TRBJ2-7; possibly TRBD2 for D (6 bases). CDR3 length equals 13 residues. V was trimmed by 3 bases and J by 6 bases, leaving 12 bases between them. CDR1 MGHRA and CDR2 YSYEKL come from the germline V gene. CDR3 residues: CASSHYLGGEQYV. In DNA, the CDR3 is TGCGCCAGCAGCCATTATTTGGGGGGCGAGCAGTACGTC.

This clone has ten or more counts. J is TRBJ1-3 and V is TRBV18, with TRBD1 matching 8 bases. J was trimmed by 0 bases and V by 5 bases; bases with no gene match: 6. The CDR3 has 16 residues. CDR1 and CDR2 from the germline V gene are KGHSH and LQKENI. The CDR3 is CASSWDRRSSGNTIYF. As DNA, the CDR3 is TGTGCCAGCTCATGGGACAGGCGATCCTCTGGAAACACCATATATTTT.

This rearrangement joins TRBV7-3 to TRBJ2-3; weak D call: TRBD2 (7 bases). The ends were cut back, 5 bases at V and 3 bases at J, with 18 bases in the middle. The CDR3 contains 16 residues. Looked up from germline, CDR1 is SGHTA and CDR2 is FQGTGA. CDR3 region: CASSPGGRGHTDTQYF. CDR3 DNA: TGTGCCAGCAGCCCCGGGGGGCGGGGTCATACAGATACGCAGTATTTT.

The V gene is TRBV7-3, the J gene TRBJ1-2; no reliable D call. The germline gives CDR1 SGHTA, CDR2 FQGTGA. V lost 0 bases, J lost 5 bases, and 10 bases lay in between. The CDR3 loop spans 14 amino acids. This CDR3 reads CASSLTGSTYGYTF. In nucleotides, the CDR3 is TGTGCCAGCAGCTTAACTGGGAGTACTTATGGCTACACCTTC.

This clone showed up many times. The chain is built from TRBV4-2 and TRBJ2-2; 9 nucleotides agree with TRBD2. Germline assignment: CDR1 LGHNA and CDR2 YNFKEQ. This CDR3 is 14 amino acids long. V lost 4 bases to trimming and J lost 6 bases; unmatched junction nucleotides: 3. CDR3 nucleotide sequence: TGTGCCAGCAGCCGCGTAGCGGGGGCCGGGGAGCTGTTTTTT. It codes for CASSRVAGAGELFF.

This clone appeared once. The V call is TRBV5-1, the J call TRBJ1-2; D unresolved. V gave up 0 bases and J gave up 6 bases, with 9 bases separating them. Germline V CDR1 and CDR2: SGHRS, YFSETQ. This CDR3 has 13 residues. CDR3 nucleotide sequence: TGCGCCAGCAGCTTGGGGGTGGGAGATGGCTACACCTTC. Translation gives CASSLGVGDGYTF.

This clone was seen a single time. The chain uses TRBV12-3 or TRBV12-4 and TRBJ2-1; 8 bases match TRBD1. The CDR3 extends over 13 amino acids. With V trimmed by 8 bases and J by 2 bases, 2 bases remained unmatched. The CDR3 protein is CASRQGPYNEQFF. Written as DNA, the CDR3 is TGTGCCAGCCGACAGGGGCCCTACAATGAGCAGTTCTTC.

This chain links TRBV6-5 with TRBJ2-3; possibly TRBD2 for D (6 bases). Looked up from germline, CDR1 is MNHEY and CDR2 is SVGAGI. The V and J ends lost 7 bases and 3 bases respectively, with 14 bases between them. This CDR3 is built from 14 residues. The CDR3 protein is CASTISEGTDTQYF. The CDR3 coding sequence is TGTGCCAGCACCATCTCGGAGGGGACAGATACGCAGTATTTT.

V gene TRBV27 combines with J gene TRBJ2-1; D may be TRBD2 (5 bases). Looked up from germline, CDR1 is MNHEY and CDR2 is SMNVEV (reference sequence). The CDR3 contains 13 residues. V gave up 3 bases and J gave up 9 bases, with 12 bases separating them. CDR3 sequence: CASSFASLSEQFF. DNA for the CDR3: TGTGCCAGCAGTTTTGCTAGCCTAAGTGAGCAGTTCTTC.

The genes are TRBV10-3 and TRBJ2-2, with 9 nucleotides matching TRBD2. Germline CDR1 is ENHRY and CDR2 is SYGVKD. The V and J ends lost 0 bases and 3 bases, in that order; junction bases with no gene match: 5. The CDR3 is 17 amino acids. CDR3 loop: CAISESAGGGYTGELFF. CDR3 sequence (DNA): TGTGCCATCAGTGAGTCCGCGGGAGGGGGATACACCGGGGAGCTGTTTTTT.